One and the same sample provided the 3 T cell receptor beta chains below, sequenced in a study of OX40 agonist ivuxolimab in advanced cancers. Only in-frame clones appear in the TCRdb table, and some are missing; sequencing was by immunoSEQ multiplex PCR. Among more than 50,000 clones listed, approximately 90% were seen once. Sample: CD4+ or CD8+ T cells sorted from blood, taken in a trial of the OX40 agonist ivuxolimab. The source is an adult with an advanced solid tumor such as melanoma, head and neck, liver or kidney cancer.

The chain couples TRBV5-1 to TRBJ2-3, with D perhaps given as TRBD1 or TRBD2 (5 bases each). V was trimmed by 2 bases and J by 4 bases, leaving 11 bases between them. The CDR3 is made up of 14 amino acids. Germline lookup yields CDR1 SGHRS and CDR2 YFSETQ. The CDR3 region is CASSFRGTADTQYF. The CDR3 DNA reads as TGCGCCAGCAGCTTTCGAGGGACGGCAGATACGCAGTATTTT.

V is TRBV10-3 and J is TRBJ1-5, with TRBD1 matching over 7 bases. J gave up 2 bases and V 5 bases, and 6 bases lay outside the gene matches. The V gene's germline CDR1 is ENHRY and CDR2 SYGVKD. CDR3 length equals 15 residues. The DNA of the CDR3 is TGTGCCATCAGTTCAACAGGGGAGGGCAATCAGCCCCAGCATTTT. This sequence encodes CAISSTGEGNQPQHF.

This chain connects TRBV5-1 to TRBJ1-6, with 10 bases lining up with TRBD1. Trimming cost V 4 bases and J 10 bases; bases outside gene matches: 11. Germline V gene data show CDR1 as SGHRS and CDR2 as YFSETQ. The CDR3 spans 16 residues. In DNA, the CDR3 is TGCGCCAGCAGCGTAACCGGGACAGGGGATTTGTCACCCCTCCACTTT. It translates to CASSVTGTGDLSPLHF.